This T cell receptor (beta chain) was recovered during a study of blood T cell repertoires in COVID-19. Study summary: Some COVID-19 samples were acute and others convalescent; all came from the United States, Italy and Spain.

Authors' analysis steps: Amplification of reference gene primers provided the estimated nucleated cell counts. The table came from immunoSEQ multiplex PCR; TCRdb's copy has only in-frame clones and leaves some out. The V and J calls and the clone size are those of that table, but D and trimming were determined from the DNA. The table shows fewer than 300,000 clones, with 86% occurring only once. The germline V gene encodes CDR1 SGHRS and CDR2 YFSETQ. The CDR3 is 17 amino acids. V lost 1 base, J lost 4 bases, and 9 bases stayed unmatched. The chain has TRBV5-1 and TRBJ2-3; 10 bases are a match to TRBD2. This sequence was found in a woman in her thirties with COVID-19, enrolled during active disease. Sequencing was done on a sample of peripheral blood. This CDR3 reads CASSLIGLAGASDTQYF. In nucleotides, the CDR3 is TGCGCCAGCAGCTTGATAGGCCTAGCGGGGGCTTCAGATACGCAGTATTTT.